This T cell receptor beta chain is drawn from a study of blood T cell repertoires in COVID-19. TCRdb's copy holds only in-frame clones and misses some; the assay was immunoSEQ multiplex PCR. Among 50,000 or so clones listed, over 85% were seen once. Germline V gives CDR1 PRHDT, CDR2 FYEKMQ (reference sequence). The CDR3 has 16 residues. The V end was cut by 5 bases, the J end by 4 bases, with 15 bases between. The chain links TRBV13 to TRBJ2-6, with D maybe TRBD2 (5 bases). The receptor was derived from a human donor in a cohort sampled during active COVID-19. Material for sequencing was peripheral blood. CDR3 coding DNA: TGTGCCAGCAGCCGCATCGGGGAAACCGGGGCCAACGTCCTGACTTTC. Amino acids: CASSRIGETGANVLTF.